This entry lists 18 T cell receptor beta chains sequenced from one sample in a study of shared clonotypes between healthy human individuals. Clones were read by immunoSEQ multiplex PCR, and TCRdb kept only the in-frame ones, dropping some. The data contain about 640,000 clones, 72% of them singletons. Source material: memory CD4+ T cells sorted from blood. Indicated subset: CD45RA-negative fraction. These receptors all come from a woman aged 25 to 39 in good health.

The sample holds many counts of this clone. The V and J genes are TRBV5-1 and TRBJ1-1, with D possibly TRBD1 on 6 matching bases. The ends were cut back, 3 bases at V and 0 bases at J, with 15 bases in the middle. CDR3 size: 16 residues. From germline, CDR1 is SGHRS and CDR2 YFSETQ. This CDR3 is CASSSGDTGLNTEAFF. CDR3 sequence (DNA): TGCGCCAGCAGCTCAGGGGATACAGGGCTGAACACTGAAGCTTTCTTT.

This clone was observed a few times. This chain uses TRBV6-6 with TRBJ2-3, with 9 bases matching TRBD2. Germline CDR1 reads MNHNY; CDR2 reads SVGAGI (reference sequence). With V trimmed by 7 bases and J by 2 bases, 7 bases remained unmatched. CDR3 length equals 15 residues. The CDR3 region is CASKGGRGTTDTQYF. For the CDR3, the DNA is TGTGCCAGCAAGGGCGGGAGGGGAACCACAGATACGCAGTATTTT.

This clone was detected only once. This sequence joins TRBV9 and TRBJ1-5, with a tentative D call TRBD1 (5 bases). This CDR3 has 19 amino acids. The germline V and J ends were trimmed by 0 bases and 4 bases, with 23 bases remaining between them. Germline V lookup: CDR1 SGDLS, CDR2 YYNGEE. Written as DNA, the CDR3 is TGTGCCAGCAGCGTAGCTACTCGACTAAGTCCAGGGATAAATCAGCCCCAGCATTTT. Protein: CASSVATRLSPGINQPQHF. The full variable domain, completed using reference TRBV9 and TRBJ1-5, is DSGVTQTPKHLITATGQRVTLRCSPRSGDLSVYWYQQSLDQGLQFLIQYYNGEERAKGNILERFSAQQFPDLHSELNLSSLELGDSALYFCASSVATRLSPGINQPQHFGDGTRLSIL.

The table lists this clone with a count of one. The chain employs TRBV5-4 and TRBJ2-7; 13 bases map to TRBD2. The CDR3 runs to 17 residues. The V gene end was trimmed by 4 bases and the J gene end by 0 bases; junction bases not matched to a gene: 7. Germline CDR1 SGHNT, CDR2 YYREEE (reference sequence). CDR3 residues: CASSQQGLAGNSYEQYF. The DNA of the CDR3 is TGTGCCAGCAGCCAGCAGGGACTAGCGGGGAACTCCTACGAGCAGTACTTC.

This rearrangement joins TRBV5-1 to TRBJ2-1, with TRBD1 identical over 7 bases. CDR3 size: 14 residues. Germline assignment: CDR1 SGHRS and CDR2 YFSETQ. J gave up 6 bases and V 3 bases, and 6 bases lay outside the gene matches. This chain's CDR3 is CASSSGTEGNEQFF. The CDR3 region has the DNA TGCGCCAGCAGCTCTGGGACAGAGGGCAATGAGCAGTTCTTC.

This chain joins TRBV9 and TRBJ1-6; 7 bases line up with TRBD1. The junction had 6 bases not matched to a gene; V was cut back by 3 bases and J by 0 bases. This CDR3 contains 17 residues. Germline lookup yields CDR1 SGDLS and CDR2 YYNGEE. The CDR3 is CASSDWDSSSYNSPLHF. The CDR3 nucleotides are TGTGCCAGCAGCGATTGGGACAGCAGCTCCTATAATTCACCCCTCCACTTT.

The rearrangement links TRBV9 to TRBJ2-3; a weak D match, TRBD1 (5 bases). The CDR3 runs 13 residues. Looked up from germline, CDR1 is SGDLS and CDR2 is YYNGEE. V shed 0 bases and J shed 6 bases, with 8 bases lying between them. The CDR3 sequence is CASSVVGRDTQYF. For the CDR3, the DNA is TGTGCCAGCAGCGTAGTGGGGCGGGATACGCAGTATTTT. Looking up the rest from reference TRBV9 and TRBJ2-3 gives the full variable domain: DSGVTQTPKHLITATGQRVTLRCSPRSGDLSVYWYQQSLDQGLQFLIQYYNGEERAKGNILERFSAQQFPDLHSELNLSSLELGDSALYFCASSVVGRDTQYFGPGTRLTVL.

The J gene is TRBJ2-3, the V gene TRBV5-1; D is uncertain. Trimming took off 1 base at V and 3 bases at J, with 9 bases between the two ends. CDR1 SGHRS and CDR2 YFSETQ come from the germline V gene. The CDR3 length is 14 residues. CDR3 protein: CASSLFVETDTQYF. In nucleotides, the CDR3 is TGCGCCAGCAGCTTGTTCGTGGAAACAGATACGCAGTATTTT.

Of note for this clone: This same CDR3 is encoded by further DNA sequences in the sample. V is TRBV19 and J is TRBJ2-5; weak D call: TRBD1 (5 bases). Germline V gene lookup returns CDR1 LNHDA and CDR2 SQIVND (reference sequence). The V end lost 3 bases, the J end lost 4 bases, and 6 bases lay between the germline ends. This CDR3 has 12 residues. The CDR3 region is CASSIQGETQYF. The CDR3 DNA reads as TGTGCCAGTAGTATTCAGGGAGAGACCCAGTACTTC.

The chain recombines TRBV18 with TRBJ2-7; maybe TRBD1 (5 bases). In germline, CDR1 is KGHSH, CDR2 LQKENI. This CDR3 region has 12 residues. Trimming left V 5 bases short and J 4 bases short, with 9 bases between. The CDR3 reads CASSRTHYEQYF. CDR3 DNA sequence: TGTGCCAGCTCAAGGACACATTACGAGCAGTACTTC.

The chain carries TRBV27 and TRBJ2-3; D ambiguous. Trimming stripped 4 bases from V and 2 bases from J, with 7 bases between. The CDR3 spans 13 residues. Germline lookup yields CDR1 MNHEY and CDR2 SMNVEV (reference sequence). The CDR3 sequence is CASSYGHTDTQYF. The CDR3 nucleotides read TGTGCCAGCAGTTATGGGCACACAGATACGCAGTATTTT.

The rearrangement links TRBV7-9 to TRBJ2-7; D gene uncertain. The CDR3 runs to 13 residues. Trimming took 10 bases from V and 4 from J, leaving 17 bases between them. Germline values: CDR1 SEHNR, CDR2 FQNEAQ (reference sequence). CDR3 loop: CATQPSSGYEQYF. CDR3 DNA: TGTGCCACACAACCTAGTTCTGGGTACGAGCAGTACTTC.

This sequence joins TRBV2 and TRBJ1-1; D not certain. CDR1 is SNHLY and CDR2 is FYNNEI in the germline V gene. CDR3 length equals 13 residues. Between the trimmed V and J ends, which lost 10 bases and 6 bases, there was a span of 18 bases. CDR3 DNA: TGTGCCACCTCTTCAGACCGGAGCTCTGAAGCTTTCTTT. This sequence encodes CATSSDRSSEAFF.

This clone has a handful of counts. The J gene is TRBJ2-1, the V gene TRBV5-1, with no clear D. This CDR3 contains 14 residues. The germline V gene has CDR1 SGHRS and CDR2 YFSETQ. V shed 2 bases and J shed 10 bases, with 16 bases lying between them. CDR3 in amino acids: CASSFEVTVLEQFF. The CDR3 DNA sequence: TGCGCCAGCAGCTTTGAGGTTACCGTTTTGGAGCAGTTCTTC.

This chain uses TRBV7-8 with TRBJ1-4; D unclear. Trimming cost V 2 bases and J 6 bases, with 10 bases left between them. Germline V lookup: CDR1 SGHVS, CDR2 FQNEAQ. CDR3 length equals 14 residues. For the CDR3, the DNA is TGTGCCAGCAGCTTACGGAGGACGGATGAAAAACTGTTTTTT. Protein product: CASSLRRTDEKLFF.

In regard to this clone: Other DNA variants within this sample encode the same CDR3. CDR3 nucleotide sequence: TGTGCCAGCTCGCCTAGCAATCAGCCCCAGCATTTT. This codes for CASSPSNQPQHF. This chain links TRBV18 with TRBJ1-5; D ambiguous. V dropped 6 bases and J dropped 0 bases, with 3 bases sitting between them. The CDR3 is 12 amino acids. Germline CDR1 reads KGHSH; CDR2 reads LQKENI.

The genes are TRBV5-1 and TRBJ2-7, with 12 bases matching TRBD1. The CDR3 runs 15 residues. From germline, CDR1 is SGHRS and CDR2 YFSETQ. J lost 4 bases, V lost 5 bases, and 7 bases had no gene match. The CDR3 nucleotides are TGCGCCAGCAGACCAGGGACAGGGGGCTTGTACGAGCAGTACTTC. The encoded protein is CASRPGTGGLYEQYF.

V and J are TRBV28 and TRBJ1-5, with D perhaps matching TRBD1 (5 bases). The CDR3 is 14 amino acids. Germline CDR1 and CDR2: MDHEN and SYDVKM. V shed 6 bases and J shed 5 bases, with 14 bases lying between them. The CDR3 sequence: CASSLTGFYQPQHF. The CDR3 DNA reads as TGTGCCAGCAGCCTAACAGGATTCTATCAGCCCCAGCATTTT.